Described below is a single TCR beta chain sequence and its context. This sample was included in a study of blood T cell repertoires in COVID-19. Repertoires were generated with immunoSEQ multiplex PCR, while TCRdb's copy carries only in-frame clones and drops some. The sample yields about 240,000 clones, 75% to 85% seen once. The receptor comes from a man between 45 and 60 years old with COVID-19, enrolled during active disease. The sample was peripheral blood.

CDR3 in amino acids: CAIKGEVGDRTGNTIYF. CDR3 bases: TGTGCCATCAAGGGGGAGGTAGGGGACAGGACTGGAAACACCATATATTTT. This chain connects TRBV10-3 to TRBJ1-3, with TRBD1 matching over 8 bases. From germline, CDR1 is ENHRY and CDR2 SYGVKD. After removal of 7 bases from V and 2 bases from J, the junction contained 13 bases not matched to a gene. The CDR3 spans 17 residues.